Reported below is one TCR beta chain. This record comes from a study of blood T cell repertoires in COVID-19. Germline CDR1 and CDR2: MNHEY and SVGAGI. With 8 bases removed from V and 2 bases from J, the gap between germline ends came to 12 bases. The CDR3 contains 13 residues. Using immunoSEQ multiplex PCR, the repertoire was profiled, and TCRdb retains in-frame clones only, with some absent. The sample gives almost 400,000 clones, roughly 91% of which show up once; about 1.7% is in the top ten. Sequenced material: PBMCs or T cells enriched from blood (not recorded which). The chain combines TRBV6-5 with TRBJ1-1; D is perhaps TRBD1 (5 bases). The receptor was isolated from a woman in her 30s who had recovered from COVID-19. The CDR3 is CASGGEVNTEAFF. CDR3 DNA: TGTGCCAGCGGGGGGGAGGTCAACACTGAAGCTTTCTTT.